These 21 T cell receptor beta chains came from one sample sequenced in a study of control samples from healthy donors and cancer patients. TCRdb's table, derived via immunoSEQ multiplex PCR, lists solely in-frame clones and lacks some. The data hold about 51,000 clones, with approximately 89% observed a single time. Sequenced sample: PBMCs. All receptors come from a man in his forties with colorectal cancer.

A remark on this clone: The junction departs from germline at one end; a sequencing error may be responsible. The chain links TRBV7-7 to TRBJ2-5, with 7 bases identical to TRBD1. This CDR3 spans 12 amino acids. The germline CDR1 and CDR2 sequences are SSHAT and FNYEAQ (reference sequence). CDR3 sequence: CASRGSGETQYF. CDR3 DNA: TGTGCTAGCAGGGGGTCCGGGGAGACCCAGTACTTC. Drawing the rest from reference TRBV7-7 and TRBJ2-5, the complete variable domain is GAGVSQSPRYKVTKRGQDVTLRCDPISSHATLYWYQQALGQGPEFLTYFNYEAQPDKSGLPSDRFSAERPEGSISTLTIQRTEQRDSAMYRCASRGSGETQYFGPGTRLLVL.

The genes are TRBV5-1 and TRBJ1-2, with 8 positions matching TRBD1. The germline V gene encodes CDR1 SGHRS and CDR2 YFSETQ. V was clipped by 4 bases and J by 8 bases; unmatched bases: 7. CDR3 length equals 13 residues. The CDR3 loop is CASSPTGAGGYTF. CDR3 nucleotide sequence: TGCGCCAGCAGCCCGACAGGGGCAGGGGGCTACACCTTC.

The CDR3 spells CASSQESGGAWGTDTQYF. In DNA, the CDR3 is TGCGCCAGCAGCCAAGAGTCTGGGGGGGCGTGGGGCACAGATACGCAGTATTTT. The chain couples TRBV4-3 to TRBJ2-3; D is perhaps TRBD2 (7 bases). Germline CDR1 reads LGHNA; CDR2 reads YSLEER. The CDR3 runs 18 residues. The germline V and J ends were trimmed by 0 bases and 1 base, with 17 bases remaining between them.

V and J are TRBV21-1 and TRBJ1-5; TRBD1, the table's D call, lacks a check against the DNA. TRBV21-1 is shown as a pseudogene. There are 15 residues in the CDR3. The DNA for the CDR3 is TGTGCCAGCAGCACCAGACAGGTCAGGAATCAGCCCCAGCATTTT. As protein: CASSTRQVRNQPQHF.

The chain has TRBV5-1 and TRBJ2-5; 11 nucleotides agree with TRBD2. The V gene end was trimmed by 5 bases and the J gene end by 3 bases; junction bases not matched to a gene: 12. Germline V lookup: CDR1 SGHRS, CDR2 YFSETQ. The CDR3 spans 17 residues. The CDR3 sequence is CASRDTLAGEGKETQYF. The CDR3 DNA sequence: TGCGCCAGCAGGGACACACTAGCGGGAGAGGGAAAAGAGACCCAGTACTTC.

This sequence joins TRBV6-6 and TRBJ2-1; 8 bases fit TRBD1. Germline V gives CDR1 MNHNY, CDR2 SVGAGI (reference sequence). CDR3 length: 15 residues. Germline trimming cut 6 bases from V and 7 bases from J; bases unmatched to any gene: 11. DNA for the CDR3: TGTGCCAGCAGATCTACAGGGGGTTCGGGTAATGAGCAGTTCTTC. Its protein is CASRSTGGSGNEQFF.

V is TRBV5-6 and J is TRBJ2-7; TRBD1 aligns across 7 bases. The CDR3 runs to 14 residues. With 4 bases clipped from V and 4 bases from J, the junction kept 8 bases outside the gene matches. Germline-derived CDR1 and CDR2 are SGHDT and YYEEEE. CDR3 bases: TGTGCCAGCAGCGCTGACAGGGTCAGGTACGAGCAGTACTTC. It translates to CASSADRVRYEQYF.

V gene TRBV12-3 or TRBV12-4 combines with J gene TRBJ1-5; D may be TRBD1 (6 bases). The germline V and J ends were trimmed by 7 bases and 6 bases, with 13 bases remaining between them. The CDR3 is 13 amino acids. CDR3: CASTQGHAQPQHF. The CDR3 region has the DNA TGTGCCAGCACCCAGGGACACGCTCAGCCCCAGCATTTT.

This rearrangement joins TRBV19 to TRBJ2-1; TRBD2 aligns across 11 bases. From germline, CDR1 is LNHDA and CDR2 SQIVND (reference sequence). V lost 5 bases and J lost 3; bases outside the gene matches: 9. The CDR3 runs 17 residues. The DNA for the CDR3 is TGTGCCAGTAGTCCCACCCCCGGGACTAGCGGCTACAATGAGCAGTTCTTC. Translated: CASSPTPGTSGYNEQFF.

The chain recombines TRBV7-2 with TRBJ2-3; TRBD1 matches 7 bases. Trimming cost V 5 bases and J 0 bases; bases outside gene matches: 5. This CDR3 spans 15 amino acids. CDR1 is SGHTA and CDR2 is FQGNSA in the germline V gene. CDR3 residues: CASSPGQLSTDTQYF. CDR3 DNA: TGTGCCAGCAGCCCGGGACAGCTTAGCACAGATACGCAGTATTTT.

The CDR3 reads CASSLAGMAGELFF. The CDR3 DNA reads as TGCGCCAGCAGCTTGGCCGGGATGGCCGGGGAGCTGTTTTTT. The V call is TRBV5-1, the J call TRBJ2-2; possible D gene TRBD2, 5 bases. This CDR3 comprises 14 residues. Germline CDR1 reads SGHRS; CDR2 reads YFSETQ. Trimming pared 0 bases from V and 6 bases from J, leaving 9 bases between.

The rearrangement joins TRBV4-3 to TRBJ2-7, with 7 bases fitting TRBD1. V was pared by 1 base and J by 9 bases, with 9 bases of the junction left unmatched. Germline-derived CDR1 and CDR2 are LGHNA and YSLEER. The CDR3 spans 14 residues. CDR3 DNA: TGCGCCAGCAGCCAAGCCAACAGGGGCCGGGCGCAGTACTTC. This sequence encodes CASSQANRGRAQYF.

This rearrangement joins TRBV6-5 to TRBJ1-5; no clear D gene. CDR1 and CDR2 from the germline V gene are MNHEY and SVGAGI. The CDR3 contains 14 residues. V lost 5 bases and J 1 base, leaving 9 bases between the germline ends. CDR3 loop: CASSNGQSNQPQHF. In DNA form, the CDR3 reads TGTGCCAGCAGTAACGGTCAGAGCAATCAGCCCCAGCATTTT.

The rearrangement links TRBV3-1 (or the pseudogene TRBV3-2) to TRBJ2-5, with 7 bases that match TRBD2. With V trimmed by 1 base and J by 3 bases, 11 bases remained unmatched. This CDR3 comprises 17 residues. Germline CDR1 and CDR2: LGHDT and YNNKEL (reference sequence). CDR3 sequence reads: CASSQVPGEGQEETQYF. The DNA for the CDR3 is TGTGCCAGCAGCCAAGTACCGGGGGAGGGCCAGGAAGAGACCCAGTACTTC.

The rearrangement links TRBV5-1 to TRBJ2-3; 8 nucleotides align to TRBD1. The germline CDR1 and CDR2 sequences are SGHRS and YFSETQ. This CDR3 comprises 17 residues. J gave up 2 bases and V 0 bases, and 8 bases lay outside the gene matches. This CDR3 is CASSLALTGGYTDTQYF. The CDR3 nucleotides are TGCGCCAGCAGCTTGGCCTTAACAGGGGGTTACACAGATACGCAGTATTTT. Based on the CDR3 plus reference TRBV5-1 and TRBJ2-3, the full variable domain is KAGVTQTPRYLIKTRGQQVTLSCSPISGHRSVSWYQQTPGQGLQFLFEYFSETQRNKGNFPGRFSGRQFSNSRSEMNVSTLELGDSALYLCASSLALTGGYTDTQYFGPGTRLTVL.

The chain has TRBV15 and TRBJ1-2; D unresolved. With 2 bases removed from V and 8 bases from J, the gap between germline ends came to 15 bases. CDR1 is LNHNV and CDR2 is YYDKDF in the germline V gene (reference sequence). The CDR3 totals 14 residues. The DNA of the CDR3 is TGTGCCACCAGCAGAACACTTGAGGCAGGAGGCTACACCTTC. It codes for CATSRTLEAGGYTF. Using reference TRBV15 and TRBJ1-2 for the parts outside the CDR3, the full variable domain is DAMVIQNPRYQVTQFGKPVTLSCSQTLNHNVMYWYQQKSSQAPKLLFHYYDKDFNNEADTPDNFQSRRPNTSFCFLDIRSPGLGDTAMYLCATSRTLEAGGYTFGSGTRLTVV.

In DNA form, the CDR3 reads TGTGCCAGCAGTCCATATACGGGCCCCGGAGGGAATGAGCAGTTCTTC. It specifies CASSPYTGPGGNEQFF. The V and J genes are TRBV27 and TRBJ2-1, with D possibly being TRBD2 (6 bases). CDR1 is MNHEY and CDR2 is SMNVEV in the germline V gene (reference sequence). Trimming took 5 bases from V and 7 from J, leaving 21 bases between them. The length of the CDR3 is 16 residues.

The genes are TRBV4-2 and TRBJ1-3; D is unclear. The CDR3 totals 16 residues. The V end was cut by 0 bases, the J end by 2 bases, with 11 bases between. Germline V lookup: CDR1 LGHNA, CDR2 YNFKEQ. The CDR3 region has the DNA TGTGCCAGCAGCCAAGAGAATCGGAGGGCTGGAAACACCATATATTTT. Translated: CASSQENRRAGNTIYF.

The V and J genes are TRBV4-1 and TRBJ1-1; D not resolved. The CDR3 contains 14 residues. Germline V gene sequence: CDR1 MGHRA, CDR2 YSYEKL. Deletions cut 2 bases from V and 0 bases from J, with 7 bases between. Written as DNA, the CDR3 is TGCGCCAGCAGCCAACCCACTTTGAACACTGAAGCTTTCTTT. It specifies CASSQPTLNTEAFF.

The sample holds a few counts of this clone. The chain joins TRBV6-4 to TRBJ2-3, with TRBD2 identical over 9 bases. The CDR3 has 14 residues. CDR1 and CDR2 from the germline V gene are MRHNA and SNTAGT. V trimming: 5 bases; J trimming: 1 base; junction bases outside the gene matches: 1. This CDR3 is CASSRTSGTDTQYF. In DNA form, the CDR3 reads TGTGCCAGCAGTAGGACTAGCGGCACAGATACGCAGTATTTT.

The chain carries TRBV25-1 and TRBJ1-1; no definite D call. Germline assignment: CDR1 MGHDK and CDR2 SYGVNS. Trimming stripped 2 bases from V and 0 bases from J, with 4 bases between. This CDR3 spans 13 amino acids. CDR3 DNA sequence: TGTGCCAGCAGTGAAGGGATGAACACTGAAGCTTTCTTT. Translating gives CASSEGMNTEAFF.